This T cell receptor beta chain stems from a study of T cells in Graves' hyperthyroidism and ophthalmopathy. This clonotype was seen only a few times. Blood dates from first hyperthyroidism diagnosis, before any ophthalmopathy symptoms. CDR3 size: 17 residues. CDR1 and CDR2 from the germline V gene are MNHEY and SVGEGT. V gave up 7 bases and J gave up 8 bases, with 24 bases separating them. There were TCR beta CDR3 regions amplified from RNA transcripts. During a first-round RT-PCR of the TCR CDR3, the HTBI primer set was used. TCRdb used MiXCR to reprocess the multiplex PCR reads, holding one entry per CDR3 protein. In the table there are around 280,000 distinct CDR3 sequences, 10% to 15% of which are singletons.

Sequencing was performed on blood. This chain links TRBV6-2 or TRBV6-3 with TRBJ1-6, with D perhaps matching TRBD1 (6 bases). This clonotype was obtained from a woman between 25 and 40 years old with Graves' hyperthyroidism that later progressed to Graves' ophthalmopathy. CDR3 DNA sequence: TGTGCCAGCACGACTGATTACCCTGGGGGCTCGTATTCACCCCTCCACTTT. Its protein product is CASTTDYPGGSYSPLHF.